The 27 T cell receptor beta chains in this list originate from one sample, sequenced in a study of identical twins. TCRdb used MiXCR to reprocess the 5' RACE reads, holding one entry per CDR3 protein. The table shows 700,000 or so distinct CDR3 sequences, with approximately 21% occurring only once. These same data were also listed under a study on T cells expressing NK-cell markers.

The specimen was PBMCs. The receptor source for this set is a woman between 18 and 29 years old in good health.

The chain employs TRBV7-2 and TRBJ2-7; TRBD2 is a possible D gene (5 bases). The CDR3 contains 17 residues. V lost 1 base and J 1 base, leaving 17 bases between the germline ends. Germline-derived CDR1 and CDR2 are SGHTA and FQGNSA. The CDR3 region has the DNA TGTGCCAGCAGCTTAGGAGATCAGCGGTTAGGGTCCTACGAGCAGTACTTC. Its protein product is CASSLGDQRLGSYEQYF.

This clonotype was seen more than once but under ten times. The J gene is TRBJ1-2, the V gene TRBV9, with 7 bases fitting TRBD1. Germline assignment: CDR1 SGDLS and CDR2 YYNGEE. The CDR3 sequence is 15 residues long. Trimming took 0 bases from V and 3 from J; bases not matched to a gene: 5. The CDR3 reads CASSVGTGEDYGYTF. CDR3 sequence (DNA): TGTGCCAGCAGCGTAGGTACAGGGGAGGACTATGGCTACACCTTC.

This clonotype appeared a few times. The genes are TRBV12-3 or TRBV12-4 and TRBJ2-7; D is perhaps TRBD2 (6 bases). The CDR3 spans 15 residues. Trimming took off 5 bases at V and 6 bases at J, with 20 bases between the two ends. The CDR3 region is CASSLMEGWASEQYF. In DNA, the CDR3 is TGTGCCAGCAGTCTAATGGAGGGTTGGGCCAGCGAGCAGTACTTC.

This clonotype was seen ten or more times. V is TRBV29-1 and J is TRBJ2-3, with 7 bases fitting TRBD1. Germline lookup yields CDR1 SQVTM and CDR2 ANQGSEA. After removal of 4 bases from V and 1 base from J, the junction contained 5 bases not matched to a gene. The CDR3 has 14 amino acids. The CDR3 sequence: CSVGQGRRTDTQYF. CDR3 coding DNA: TGCAGCGTTGGACAGGGCCGGCGCACAGATACGCAGTATTTT.

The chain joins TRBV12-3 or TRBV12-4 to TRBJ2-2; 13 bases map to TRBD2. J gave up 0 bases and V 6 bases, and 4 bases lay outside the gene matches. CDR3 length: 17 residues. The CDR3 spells CASRGLAGTTNTGELFF. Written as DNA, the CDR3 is TGTGCCAGCAGGGGACTAGCGGGGACAACGAACACCGGGGAGCTGTTTTTT.

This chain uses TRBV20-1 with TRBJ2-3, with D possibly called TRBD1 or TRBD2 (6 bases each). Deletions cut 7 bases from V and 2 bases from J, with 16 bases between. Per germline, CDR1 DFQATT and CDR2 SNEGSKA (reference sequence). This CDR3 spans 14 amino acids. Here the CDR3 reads CSVGRGANTDTQYF. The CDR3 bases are TGCAGTGTCGGTAGGGGGGCGAACACAGATACGCAGTATTTT.

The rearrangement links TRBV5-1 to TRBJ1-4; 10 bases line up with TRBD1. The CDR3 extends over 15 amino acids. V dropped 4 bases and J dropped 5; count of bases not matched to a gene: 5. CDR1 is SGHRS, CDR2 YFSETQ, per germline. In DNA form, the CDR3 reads TGCGCCAGCAGCCCTGGGACAGGGGCAAATGAAAAACTGTTTTTT. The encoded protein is CASSPGTGANEKLFF.

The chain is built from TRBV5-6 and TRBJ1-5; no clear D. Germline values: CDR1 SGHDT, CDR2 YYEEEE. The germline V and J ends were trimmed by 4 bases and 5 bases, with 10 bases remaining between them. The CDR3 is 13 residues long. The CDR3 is CASSGGWDQPQHF. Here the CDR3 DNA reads TGTGCCAGCAGCGGAGGGTGGGATCAGCCCCAGCATTTT.

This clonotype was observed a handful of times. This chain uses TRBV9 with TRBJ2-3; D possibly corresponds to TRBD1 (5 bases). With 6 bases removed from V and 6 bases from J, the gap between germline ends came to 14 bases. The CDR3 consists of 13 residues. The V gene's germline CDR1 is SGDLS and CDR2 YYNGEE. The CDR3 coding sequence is TGTGCCAGCACTATAGACCCAGGGGATACGCAGTATTTT. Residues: CASTIDPGDTQYF.

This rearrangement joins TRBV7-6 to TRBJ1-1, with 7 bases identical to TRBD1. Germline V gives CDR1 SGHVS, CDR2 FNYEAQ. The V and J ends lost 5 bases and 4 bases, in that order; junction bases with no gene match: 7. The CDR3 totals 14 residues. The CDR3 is CASSPRGQGTEAFF. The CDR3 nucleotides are TGTGCCAGCAGCCCGAGGGGGCAGGGCACTGAAGCTTTCTTT.

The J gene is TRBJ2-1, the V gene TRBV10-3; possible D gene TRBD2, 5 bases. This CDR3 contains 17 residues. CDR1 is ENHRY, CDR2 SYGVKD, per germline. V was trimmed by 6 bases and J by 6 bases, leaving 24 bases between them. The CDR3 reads CAISVGFTSSRPNEQFF. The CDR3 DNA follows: TGTGCCATCAGCGTAGGATTTACTAGTTCGAGACCCAATGAGCAGTTCTTC.

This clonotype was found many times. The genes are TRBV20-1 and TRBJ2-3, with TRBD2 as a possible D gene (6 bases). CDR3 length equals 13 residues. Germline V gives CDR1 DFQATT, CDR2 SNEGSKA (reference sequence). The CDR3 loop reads CSNRETGTDTQYF. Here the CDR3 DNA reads TGCAGCAACCGGGAGACAGGCACAGATACGCAGTATTTT.

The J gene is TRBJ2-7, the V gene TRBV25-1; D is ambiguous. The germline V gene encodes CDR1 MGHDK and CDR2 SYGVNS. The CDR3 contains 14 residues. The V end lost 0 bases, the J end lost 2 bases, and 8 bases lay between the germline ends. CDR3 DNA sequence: TGTGCCAGCAGTGAATATGGCGTGCCCTACGAGCAGTACTTC. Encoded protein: CASSEYGVPYEQYF.

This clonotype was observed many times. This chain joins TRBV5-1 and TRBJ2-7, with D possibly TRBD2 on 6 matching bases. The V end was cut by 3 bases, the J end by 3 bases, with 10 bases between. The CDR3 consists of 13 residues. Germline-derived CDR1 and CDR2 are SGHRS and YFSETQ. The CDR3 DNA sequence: TGCGCCAGCAGCTCCGGGGGTGACTACGAGCAGTACTTC. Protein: CASSSGGDYEQYF.

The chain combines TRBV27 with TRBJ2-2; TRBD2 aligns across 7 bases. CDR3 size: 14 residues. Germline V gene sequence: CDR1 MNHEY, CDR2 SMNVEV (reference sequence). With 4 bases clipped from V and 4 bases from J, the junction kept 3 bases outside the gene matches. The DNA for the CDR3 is TGTGCCAGCAGTTCGGGACTACTCACCGGGGAGCTGTTTTTT. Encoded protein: CASSSGLLTGELFF.

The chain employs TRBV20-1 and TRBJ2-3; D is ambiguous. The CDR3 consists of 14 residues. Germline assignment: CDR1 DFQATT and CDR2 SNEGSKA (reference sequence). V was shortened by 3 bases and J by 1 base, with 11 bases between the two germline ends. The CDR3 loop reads CSASFRSGTDTQYF. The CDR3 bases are TGCAGTGCTAGTTTCCGGAGCGGCACAGATACGCAGTATTTT.

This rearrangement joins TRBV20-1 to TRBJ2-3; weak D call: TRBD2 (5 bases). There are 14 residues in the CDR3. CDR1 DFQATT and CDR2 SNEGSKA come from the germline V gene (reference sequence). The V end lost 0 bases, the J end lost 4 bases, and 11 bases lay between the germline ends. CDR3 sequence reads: CSARELVGADTQYF. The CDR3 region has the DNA TGCAGTGCTAGAGAATTAGTCGGGGCAGATACGCAGTATTTT.

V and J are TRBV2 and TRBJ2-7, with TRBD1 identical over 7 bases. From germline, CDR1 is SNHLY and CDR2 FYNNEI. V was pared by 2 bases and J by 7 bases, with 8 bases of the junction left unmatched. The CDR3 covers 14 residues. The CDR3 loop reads CASSEPTGPGEQYF. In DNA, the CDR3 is TGTGCCAGCAGTGAACCGACAGGGCCGGGGGAGCAGTACTTC.

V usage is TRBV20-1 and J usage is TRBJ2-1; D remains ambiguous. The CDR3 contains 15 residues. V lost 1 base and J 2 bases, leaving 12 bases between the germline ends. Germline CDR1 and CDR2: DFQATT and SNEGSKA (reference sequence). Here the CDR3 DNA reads TGCAGTGCTAGAGTCGTCCGCATACCCTACAATGAGCAGTTCTTC. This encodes CSARVVRIPYNEQFF.

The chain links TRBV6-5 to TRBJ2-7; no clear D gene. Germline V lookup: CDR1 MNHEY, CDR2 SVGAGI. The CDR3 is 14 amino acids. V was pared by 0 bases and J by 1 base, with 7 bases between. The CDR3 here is CASSYSKVSYEQYF. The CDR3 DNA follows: TGTGCCAGCAGTTACTCGAAAGTTTCCTACGAGCAGTACTTC.

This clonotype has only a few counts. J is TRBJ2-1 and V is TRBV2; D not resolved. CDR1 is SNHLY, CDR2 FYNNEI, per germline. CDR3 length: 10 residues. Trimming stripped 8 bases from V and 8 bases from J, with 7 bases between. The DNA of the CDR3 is TGTGCCAGCGGGCCCCATGAGCAGTTCTTC. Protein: CASGPHEQFF.

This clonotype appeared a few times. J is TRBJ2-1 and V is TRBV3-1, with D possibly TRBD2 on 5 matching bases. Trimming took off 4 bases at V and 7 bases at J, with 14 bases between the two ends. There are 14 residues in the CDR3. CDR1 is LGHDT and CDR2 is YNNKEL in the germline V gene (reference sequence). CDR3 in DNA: TGTGCCAGCAGCCTATCGGACTTGACTAATGAGCAGTTCTTC. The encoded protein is CASSLSDLTNEQFF.

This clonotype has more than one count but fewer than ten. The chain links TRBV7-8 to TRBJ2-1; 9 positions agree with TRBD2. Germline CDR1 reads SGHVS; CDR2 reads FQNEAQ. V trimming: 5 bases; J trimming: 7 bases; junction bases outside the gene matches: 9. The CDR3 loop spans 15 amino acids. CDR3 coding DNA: TGTGCCAGCAGCCCCCGAGCGGGAGGTAGGAATGAGCAGTTCTTC. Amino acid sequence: CASSPRAGGRNEQFF.

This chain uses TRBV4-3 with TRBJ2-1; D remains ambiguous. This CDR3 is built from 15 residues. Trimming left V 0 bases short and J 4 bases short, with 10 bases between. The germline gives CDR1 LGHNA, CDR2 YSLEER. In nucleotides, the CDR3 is TGCGCCAGCAGCCAAGATCAGCTACTTTACAATGAGCAGTTCTTC. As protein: CASSQDQLLYNEQFF.

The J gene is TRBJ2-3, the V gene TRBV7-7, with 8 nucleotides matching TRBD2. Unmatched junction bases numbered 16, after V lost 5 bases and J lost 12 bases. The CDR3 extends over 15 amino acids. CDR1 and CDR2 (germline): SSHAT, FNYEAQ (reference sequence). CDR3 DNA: TGTGCCAGCAGCCTCCGTTGGCGGGAGGACCGAAATCAGTATTTT. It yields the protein CASSLRWREDRNQYF.

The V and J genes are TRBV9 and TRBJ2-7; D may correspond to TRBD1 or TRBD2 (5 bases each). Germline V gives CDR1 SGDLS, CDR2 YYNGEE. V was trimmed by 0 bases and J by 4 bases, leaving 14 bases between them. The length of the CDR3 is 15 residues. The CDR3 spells CASSVGGTSVYEQYF. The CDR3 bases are TGTGCCAGCAGCGTAGGAGGGACCAGCGTATACGAGCAGTACTTC.

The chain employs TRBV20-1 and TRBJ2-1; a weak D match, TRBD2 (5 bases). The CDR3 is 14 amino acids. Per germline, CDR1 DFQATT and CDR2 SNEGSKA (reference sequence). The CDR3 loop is CSVLGELPVNEQFF. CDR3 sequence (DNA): TGCAGCGTCCTTGGGGAGTTGCCTGTGAATGAGCAGTTCTTC.